Below are 27 T cell receptor beta chains sequenced from a single sample in a study of regulatory T cells in long-lasting Graves disease. Sample time point: newly diagnosed GD, antithyroid drugs for less than 3 months. From RNA extracted from PBMCs, the TCR library was made. In building TCR beta libraries, iRepertoire HTBI primers were used together with Arm-PCR of CDR3 regions. TCRdb recomputed calls from the multiplex PCR reads with MiXCR, one row per CDR3 protein. This table has over 200,000 distinct CDR3 sequences, 15% to 20% appearing once. These data were also filed under a second study, of T cells in Graves' hyperthyroidism and ophthalmopathy.

The specimen comprised peripheral blood mononuclear cells (PBMCs), sampled at new diagnosis, from a patient treated with antithyroid drugs. These receptors all stem from a woman aged 25 to 39 with Graves disease.

The CDR3 here is CASSLETRPTAEQYF. The CDR3 DNA follows: TGCGCCAGCAGCTTGGAGACTCGACCTACCGCCGAGCAGTACTTC. The V and J genes are TRBV5-1 and TRBJ2-7; D unclear. The CDR3 is made up of 15 amino acids. The V and J ends lost 0 bases and 6 bases respectively, with 16 bases between them. Germline CDR1 is SGHRS and CDR2 is YFSETQ. Looking up the rest from reference TRBV5-1 and TRBJ2-7 gives the full variable domain: KAGVTQTPRYLIKTRGQQVTLSCSPISGHRSVSWYQQTPGQGLQFLFEYFSETQRNKGNFPGRFSGRQFSNSRSEMNVSTLELGDSALYLCASSLETRPTAEQYFGPGTRLTVT.

There are many counts of this clonotype. The chain joins TRBV6-9 to TRBJ1-5; no firm D call. The CDR3 has 14 residues. V was pared by 3 bases and J by 1 base, with 7 bases between. Per the germline V gene, CDR1 is MNHGY and CDR2 is SVAAGI. The CDR3 loop reads CASSYEGSNQPQHF. In DNA, the CDR3 is TGTGCCAGCAGTTACGAGGGAAGCAATCAGCCCCAGCATTTT.

This clonotype was seen more than once but under ten times. This clone may be a read error of a much larger clone one base away. The chain employs TRBV18 and TRBJ2-5, with unresolved D. Germline CDR1 reads KGHSH; CDR2 reads LQKENI. There are 13 residues in the CDR3. The CDR3 loop reads CASSGVSQGTQYF. CDR3 coding DNA: TGTGCCAGCTCAGGGGTCAGTCAAGGGACCCAGTACTTC.

On this clonotype itself: A far larger clone is one nucleotide away, so this likely arose from a read error. The chain couples TRBV12-3 or TRBV12-4 to TRBJ2-1; unclear D gene. This CDR3 has 12 residues. The CDR3 nucleotides read TGTGCCAGCAGCTCCCGGTACAGTGAGCAGTTCTTC. Translated: CASSSRYSEQFF.

Ten or more counts support this clonotype. The rearrangement links TRBV3-1 to TRBJ2-1, with unresolved D. Germline V gene lookup returns CDR1 LGHDT and CDR2 YNNKEL (reference sequence). CDR3 length: 12 amino acids. Trimming cost V 4 bases and J 6 bases, with 7 bases left between them. In nucleotides, the CDR3 is TGTGCCAGCAGCCGGAGTGTCAATGAGCAGTTCTTC. Its protein product is CASSRSVNEQFF.

This clonotype was counted a single time. This chain connects TRBV12-3 or TRBV12-4 to TRBJ2-5; 11 bases are a match to TRBD2. V lost 4 bases and J lost 6; bases outside the gene matches: 19. The CDR3 is made up of 19 amino acids. CDR3 protein: CASSYLTTGGSGGVKTQYF. CDR3 sequence (DNA): TGTGCCAGCAGTTATCTAACGACTGGAGGTAGCGGGGGGGTAAAGACCCAGTACTTC.

The chain recombines TRBV5-1 with TRBJ2-6; D is unclear. From germline, CDR1 is SGHRS and CDR2 YFSETQ. Trimming took 3 bases from V and 0 from J, leaving 10 bases between them. This CDR3 has 16 residues. The CDR3 loop is CASSSRLDSGANVLTF. The CDR3 bases are TGCGCCAGCAGCTCCAGGCTTGACTCTGGGGCCAACGTCCTGACTTTC. The full variable domain, with the rest looked up from reference TRBV5-1 and TRBJ2-6, is KAGVTQTPRYLIKTRGQQVTLSCSPISGHRSVSWYQQTPGQGLQFLFEYFSETQRNKGNFPGRFSGRQFSNSRSEMNVSTLELGDSALYLCASSSRLDSGANVLTFGAGSRLTVL.

This clonotype was detected ten times or more. V usage is TRBV6-2 or TRBV6-3 and J usage is TRBJ1-2; D is unclear. Germline V CDR1 and CDR2: MNHEY, SVGEGT. V dropped 0 bases and J dropped 8 bases, with 16 bases sitting between them. There are 15 residues in the CDR3. The CDR3 sequence: CASSYSGRTLRGYTF. CDR3 nucleotides: TGTGCCAGCAGTTACTCGGGGAGGACGCTACGGGGCTACACCTTC.

This clonotype came up many times. The chain uses TRBV12-3 or TRBV12-4 and TRBJ2-1; the D call may be TRBD1 or TRBD2 (5 bases each). The V end was cut by 7 bases, the J end by 8 bases, with 18 bases between. CDR3 length equals 14 residues. The CDR3 DNA is TGTGCCAGCAAGAGGGGTACAGGAGTCGATGAGCAGTTCTTC. Protein product: CASKRGTGVDEQFF.

This clonotype was observed at least ten times. This rearrangement joins TRBV5-1 to TRBJ1-2; D is undetermined. Trimming shortened V by 0 bases and J by 7 bases, and 10 bases separated the two germline ends. The CDR3 is made up of 13 amino acids. Germline V gene sequence: CDR1 SGHRS, CDR2 YFSETQ. The CDR3 DNA sequence: TGCGCCAGCAGCTTGGGGCTCGAGGGTGGCTACACCTTC. Translated: CASSLGLEGGYTF. The full variable domain, in which reference TRBV5-1 and TRBJ1-2 provide the parts outside the CDR3, is KAGVTQTPRYLIKTRGQQVTLSCSPISGHRSVSWYQQTPGQGLQFLFEYFSETQRNKGNFPGRFSGRQFSNSRSEMNVSTLELGDSALYLCASSLGLEGGYTFGSGTRLTVV.

This clonotype was recorded many times. V gene TRBV27 combines with J gene TRBJ2-7; 7 bases are a match to TRBD1. Germline V CDR1 and CDR2: MNHEY, SMNVEV (reference sequence). This CDR3 comprises 15 residues. V was clipped by 6 bases and J by 5 bases; unmatched bases: 13. In DNA, the CDR3 is TGTGCCAGCAGCATGAACTTCCGGACAGGCCACGAGCAGTACTTC. Its translation: CASSMNFRTGHEQYF.

Of note for this clonotype: A read error likely explains this, since a far larger clone differs by one base. This sequence joins TRBV7-2 and TRBJ1-1; no clear D gene. The CDR3 extends over 17 amino acids. V gave up 6 bases and J gave up 1 base, with 21 bases separating them. Germline CDR1 SGHTA, CDR2 FQGNSA. The CDR3 here is CASSETPQRASNTEAFF. In DNA form, the CDR3 reads TGTGCCAGCAGTGAAACTCCACAGAGGGCCTCGAACACTGAAGCTTTCTTT.

This clonotype was detected many times. The chain carries TRBV6-1 and TRBJ1-5, with 9 bases that match TRBD1. CDR1 and CDR2 from the germline V gene are MNHNS and SASEGT. The V segment lost 10 bases and the J segment 5 bases; nucleotides outside the gene matches: 9. The CDR3 contains 14 residues. CDR3 DNA sequence: TGTGCCACCTCGGGACAGGGTACCCATCAGCCCCAGCATTTT. Its translation: CATSGQGTHQPQHF.

The chain employs TRBV12-3 or TRBV12-4 and TRBJ2-7; 9 positions match TRBD2. Trimming took 4 bases from V and 2 from J; bases not matched to a gene: 9. This CDR3 spans 16 amino acids. CDR3 DNA: TGTGCCAGCAGTTCCGTAGCGGGGGCCCCCACCTACGAGCAGTACTTC. This gives the protein CASSSVAGAPTYEQYF.

This clonotype appeared many times. The chain recombines TRBV28 with TRBJ1-5; D is undetermined. The germline V gene encodes CDR1 MDHEN and CDR2 SYDVKM. The CDR3 has 15 residues. The germline V and J ends were trimmed by 6 bases and 1 base, with 13 bases remaining between them. CDR3: CASRQTGVSNQPQHF. The CDR3 DNA reads TGTGCCAGCAGACAAACCGGGGTCAGCAATCAGCCCCAGCATTTT. The full variable domain, rest sourced from reference TRBV28 and TRBJ1-5, is DVKVTQSSRYLVKRTGEKVFLECVQDMDHENMFWYRQDPGLGLRLIYFSYDVKMKEKGDIPEGYSVSREKKERFSLILESASTNQTSMYLCASRQTGVSNQPQHFGDGTRLSIL.

The sample holds one count of this clonotype. V is TRBV27 and J is TRBJ2-7, with TRBD2 matching 9 bases. Germline values: CDR1 MNHEY, CDR2 SMNVEV (reference sequence). The ends lost 5 bases at V and 0 bases at J; junction bases unmatched: 8. The CDR3 has 16 residues. The CDR3 loop reads CASSPLFSGSSYEQYF. CDR3 in DNA: TGTGCCAGCAGTCCCCTTTTTAGCGGGAGCTCCTACGAGCAGTACTTC.

The sample holds many counts of this clonotype. The chain links TRBV5-1 to TRBJ1-1; tentative D call: TRBD1 (5 bases). Deletions cut 5 bases from V and 11 bases from J, with 22 bases between. Germline V gene lookup returns CDR1 SGHRS and CDR2 YFSETQ. The CDR3 length is 14 residues. The CDR3 nucleotides are TGCGCCAGCAGTAACAGTCGGACACCCTCAACGGCTTTCTTT. This translates into CASSNSRTPSTAFF. Supplemented by reference TRBV5-1 and TRBJ1-1, the full variable domain reads KAGVTQTPRYLIKTRGQQVTLSCSPISGHRSVSWYQQTPGQGLQFLFEYFSETQRNKGNFPGRFSGRQFSNSRSEMNVSTLELGDSALYLCASSNSRTPSTAFFGQGTRLTVV.

CDR3 sequence: CASSLSAGYYNEQFF. CDR3 sequence (DNA): TGTGCCAGCAGTTTATCGGCGGGCTACTACAATGAGCAGTTCTTC. The chain links TRBV27 to TRBJ2-1; TRBD2 is a possible D gene (5 bases). This CDR3 contains 15 residues. Germline V gene sequence: CDR1 MNHEY, CDR2 SMNVEV (reference sequence). The V end was cut by 0 bases, the J end by 3 bases, with 9 bases between.

In this sample, this clonotype turned up many times. The V call is TRBV7-9, the J call TRBJ1-4; the D gene is possibly TRBD1 (5 bases). Between the trimmed V and J ends, which lost 1 base and 1 base, there was a span of 10 bases. Per the germline V gene, CDR1 is SEHNR and CDR2 is FQNEAQ (reference sequence). CDR3 length: 16 residues. The CDR3 DNA reads as TGTGCCAGCAGCTTAGAGGGACGGGTAACTAATGAAAAACTGTTTTTT. Translated, it gives CASSLEGRVTNEKLFF.

Only a few counts were recorded for this clonotype. Given a far larger clone just one base away, this is likely a sequencing read error. The genes are TRBV5-1 and TRBJ2-7; 14 bases line up with TRBD2. Germline trimming cut 7 bases from V and 7 bases from J; bases unmatched to any gene: 22. The germline CDR1 and CDR2 sequences are SGHRS and YFSETQ. CDR3 size: 19 residues. The CDR3 sequence: CASPDLGLAGEAPYNEQYF. The CDR3 DNA reads TGCGCCAGCCCTGATCTGGGACTAGCGGGGGAAGCACCATACAATGAGCAGTACTTC.

This clonotype has a count of ten or more. A much larger clonotype is one base distant, so this may be a read error. The chain links TRBV7-2 to TRBJ1-1, with unresolved D. Per the germline V gene, CDR1 is SGHTA and CDR2 is FQGNSA. CDR3 length: 17 residues. The CDR3, as DNA: TGTGCCAGCAGCTTGATCCCCTCTGGGCCCATGAACACTGAAGCTTCCTTT. This gives the protein CASSLIPSGPMNTEASF.

There are many counts of this clonotype. CDR3 in DNA: TGCGCCAGCAGTCGCGGACAGGGTAACCAAGAGACCCAGTACTTC. It translates to CASSRGQGNQETQYF. V usage is TRBV10-1 and J usage is TRBJ2-5; 8 bases map to TRBD1. This CDR3 has 15 amino acids. Per the germline V gene, CDR1 is WNHNN and CDR2 is SYGVQD (reference sequence). J gave up 0 bases and V 5 bases, and 5 bases lay outside the gene matches.

This clonotype appeared many times. The V gene is TRBV7-9, the J gene TRBJ2-1, with no clear D. Germline V gene sequence: CDR1 SEHNR, CDR2 FQNEAQ (reference sequence). The ends were cut back, 3 bases at V and 9 bases at J, with 12 bases in the middle. This CDR3 contains 13 residues. The CDR3 is CASSFRAAIEQFF. As DNA, the CDR3 is TGTGCCAGCAGCTTTCGGGCGGCAATTGAGCAGTTCTTC.

The rearrangement joins TRBV7-9 to TRBJ2-5, with D perhaps matching TRBD1 (6 bases). CDR3 length: 15 residues. V lost 0 bases and J 4 bases, leaving 12 bases between the germline ends. CDR1 is SEHNR, CDR2 FQNEAQ, per germline (reference sequence). This CDR3 reads CASSLAGTFGETQYF. The CDR3 DNA sequence: TGTGCCAGCAGCTTAGCAGGGACATTTGGAGAGACCCAGTACTTC. Variable domain in full (rest from reference TRBV7-9 and TRBJ2-5): DTGVSQNPRHKITKRGQNVTFRCDPISEHNRLYWYRQTLGQGPEFLTYFQNEAQLEKSRLLSDRFSAERPKGSFSTLEIQRTEQGDSAMYLCASSLAGTFGETQYFGPGTRLLVL.

This clonotype was seen repeatedly, ten times or more. The J gene is TRBJ2-1, the V gene TRBV6-2 or TRBV6-3; either TRBD1 or TRBD2 may supply D (6 bases each). Germline lookup yields CDR1 MNHEY and CDR2 SVGEGT. This CDR3 has 16 residues. Trimming pared 7 bases from V and 8 bases from J, leaving 24 bases between. CDR3 amino acids: CASTIIRTGALDEQFF. The CDR3 nucleotides are TGTGCCAGCACTATTATCCGGACGGGGGCTCTCGATGAGCAGTTCTTC.

This clonotype was picked up a small number of times. A read error may be the cause here, since a much bigger clone is one base away. This sequence joins TRBV12-3 or TRBV12-4 and TRBJ1-2; D is ambiguous. V lost 5 bases and J 0 bases, leaving 13 bases between the germline ends. This CDR3 comprises 15 residues. CDR3 nucleotide sequence: TGTGCCAGCAGTATACGGGCAGGAGCTAACTATGGCTACACCTTC. The encoded protein is CASSIRAGANYGYTF.

This clonotype showed up many times. Here the CDR3 reads CASSHERNRGPAYGYTF. CDR3 nucleotides: TGCGCCAGCAGCCACGAACGCAACAGGGGGCCGGCCTATGGCTACACCTTC. This chain connects TRBV4-1 to TRBJ1-2; 9 positions match TRBD1. This CDR3 region has 17 residues. The V gene end was trimmed by 3 bases and the J gene end by 4 bases; junction bases not matched to a gene: 12. The germline V gene has CDR1 MGHRA and CDR2 YSYEKL.